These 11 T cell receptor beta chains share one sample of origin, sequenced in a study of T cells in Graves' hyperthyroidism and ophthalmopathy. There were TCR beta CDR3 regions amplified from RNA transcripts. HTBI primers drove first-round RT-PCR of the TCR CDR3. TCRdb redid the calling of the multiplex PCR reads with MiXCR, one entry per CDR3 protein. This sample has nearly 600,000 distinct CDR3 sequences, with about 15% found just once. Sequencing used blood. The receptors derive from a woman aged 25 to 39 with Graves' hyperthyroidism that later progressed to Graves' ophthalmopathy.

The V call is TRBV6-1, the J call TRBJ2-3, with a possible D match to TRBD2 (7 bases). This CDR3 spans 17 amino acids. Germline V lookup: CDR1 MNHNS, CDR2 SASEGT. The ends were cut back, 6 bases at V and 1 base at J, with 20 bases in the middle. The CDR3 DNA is TGTGCCAGCAGACCCGGTGGGCTAGGGGGGGGCACAGATACGCAGTATTTT. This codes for CASRPGGLGGGTDTQYF.

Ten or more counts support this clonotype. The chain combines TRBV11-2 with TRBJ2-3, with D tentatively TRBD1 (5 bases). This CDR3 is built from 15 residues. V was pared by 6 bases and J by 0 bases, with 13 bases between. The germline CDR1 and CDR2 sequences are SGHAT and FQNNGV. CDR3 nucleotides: TGTGCCAGCAGGTGGACACCGACTAGCACAGATACGCAGTATTTT. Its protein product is CASRWTPTSTDTQYF.

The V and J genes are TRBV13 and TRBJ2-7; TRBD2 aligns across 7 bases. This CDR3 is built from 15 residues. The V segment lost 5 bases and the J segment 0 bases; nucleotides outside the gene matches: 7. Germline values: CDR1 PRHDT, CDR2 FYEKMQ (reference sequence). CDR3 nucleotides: TGTGCCAGCAGCACAAGCGGGACTAACTCCTACGAGCAGTACTTC. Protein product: CASSTSGTNSYEQYF.

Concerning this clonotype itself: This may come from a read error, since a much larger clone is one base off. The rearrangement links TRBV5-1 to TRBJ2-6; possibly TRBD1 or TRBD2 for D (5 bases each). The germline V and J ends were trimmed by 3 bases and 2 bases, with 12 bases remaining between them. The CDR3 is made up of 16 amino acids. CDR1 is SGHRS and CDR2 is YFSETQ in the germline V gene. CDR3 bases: TGCGCCAGCAGCTCGGTGAGGGGAACTGGGGCCAACGTCCTGACTTTC. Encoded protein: CASSSVRGTGANVLTF.

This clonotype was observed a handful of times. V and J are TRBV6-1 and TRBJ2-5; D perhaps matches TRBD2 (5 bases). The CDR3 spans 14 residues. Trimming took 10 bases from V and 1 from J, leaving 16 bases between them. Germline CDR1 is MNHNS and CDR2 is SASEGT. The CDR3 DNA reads TGTGCCAACATGTGGAGGATCCCCCAAGAGACCCAGTACTTC. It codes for CANMWRIPQETQYF.

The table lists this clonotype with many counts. The chain's CDR3 is CAWMRFTATDTQYF. DNA of the CDR3: TGTGCCTGGATGAGGTTTACAGCCACAGATACGCAGTATTTT. The chain has TRBV30 and TRBJ2-3; D is ambiguous. CDR3 length equals 14 residues. The V and J ends lost 4 bases and 2 bases respectively, with 13 bases between them. Germline lookup yields CDR1 GTSNPN and CDR2 SVGIG (reference sequence).

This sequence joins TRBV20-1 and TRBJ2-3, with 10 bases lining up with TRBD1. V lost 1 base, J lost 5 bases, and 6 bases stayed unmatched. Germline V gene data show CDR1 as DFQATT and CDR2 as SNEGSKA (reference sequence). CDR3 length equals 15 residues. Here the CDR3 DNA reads TGCAGTGCTAGAGCGGACAGGGGGTTTGTAGATACGCAGTATTTT. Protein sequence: CSARADRGFVDTQYF.

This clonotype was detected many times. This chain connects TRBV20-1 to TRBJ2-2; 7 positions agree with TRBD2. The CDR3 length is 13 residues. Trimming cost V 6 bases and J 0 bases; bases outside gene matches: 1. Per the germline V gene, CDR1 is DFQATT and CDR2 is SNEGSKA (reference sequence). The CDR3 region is CSAGLANTGELFF. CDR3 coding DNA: TGCAGTGCCGGACTAGCGAACACCGGGGAGCTGTTTTTT.

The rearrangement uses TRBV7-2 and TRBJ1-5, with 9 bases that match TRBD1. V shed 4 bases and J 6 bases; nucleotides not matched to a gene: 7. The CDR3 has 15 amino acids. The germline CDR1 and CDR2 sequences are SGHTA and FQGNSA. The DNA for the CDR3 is TGTGCCAGCAGCTCTACCACAGGGGGCCCTCAGCCCCAGCATTTT. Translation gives CASSSTTGGPQPQHF.

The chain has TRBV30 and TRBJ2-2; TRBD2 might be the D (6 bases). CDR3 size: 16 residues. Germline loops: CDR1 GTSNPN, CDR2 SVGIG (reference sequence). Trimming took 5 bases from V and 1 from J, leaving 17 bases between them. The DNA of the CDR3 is TGTGCCTGGGAGGGTACTAGCAGGAGGAACACCGGGGAGCTGTTTTTT. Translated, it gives CAWEGTSRRNTGELFF.

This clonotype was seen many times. This chain's CDR3 is CASSSLRGTEAFF. The CDR3 DNA follows: TGTGCCAGCAGTTCCTTACGGGGCACTGAAGCTTTCTTT. The chain links TRBV12-3 or TRBV12-4 to TRBJ1-1; D is unclear. There are 13 residues in the CDR3. V dropped 4 bases and J dropped 4 bases, with 10 bases sitting between them.